A single sample gave rise to the 24 T cell receptor beta chains below, sequenced in a study of T cell repertoires in cytomegalovirus infection. Using its own MiXCR run on the reads, TCRdb lists one record per CDR3 protein. The repertoire has 310,000 or so distinct CDR3 sequences, roughly a sixth of them found once; the top ten carry around 11%. Sequencing input: PBMCs. These receptors all come from a human donor in good health (CMV status not recorded). Some clones in this sample may be carry-over from other donors' samples.

This clonotype was picked up a small number of times. The V call is TRBV27, the J call TRBJ2-7; TRBD2 matches at 11 bases. CDR1 and CDR2 (germline): MNHEY, SMNVEV (reference sequence). V gave up 6 bases and J gave up 2 bases; unmatched junction bases: 6. CDR3 length: 15 amino acids. CDR3 region: CASRYSGGETYEQYF. CDR3 bases: TGTGCCAGCAGATATAGCGGGGGGGAAACCTACGAGCAGTACTTC.

The chain employs TRBV15 and TRBJ2-7; no clear D. The CDR3 has 13 amino acids. The V gene lost 0 bases and the J gene lost 3 bases, with 6 bases spanning the gap. Looked up from germline, CDR1 is LNHNV and CDR2 is YYDKDF (reference sequence). The CDR3 DNA sequence: TGTGCCACCAGCAGAGAATCAAGCTACGAGCAGTACTTC. Residues: CATSRESSYEQYF.

This clonotype was observed at least ten times. The chain joins TRBV6-6 to TRBJ1-1; no reliable D call. In germline, CDR1 is MNHNY, CDR2 SVGAGI (reference sequence). The CDR3 totals 14 residues. The V gene lost 2 bases and the J gene lost 0 bases, with 7 bases spanning the gap. DNA of the CDR3: TGTGCCAGCAGTTACCAGGTTATGAACACTGAAGCTTTCTTT. This translates into CASSYQVMNTEAFF.

This clonotype has more than one count but fewer than ten. This rearrangement joins TRBV24-1 to TRBJ2-1, with unresolved D. CDR1 is KGHDR, CDR2 SFDVKD, per germline. The CDR3 consists of 14 residues. Trimming pared 2 bases from V and 3 bases from J, leaving 7 bases between. This CDR3 reads CATSDSSSYNEQFF. The CDR3 DNA sequence: TGTGCCACCAGTGATTCAAGCAGCTACAATGAGCAGTTCTTC.

This clonotype was observed a handful of times. This chain connects TRBV19 to TRBJ2-3; 11 bases are shared with TRBD2. CDR1 and CDR2 from the germline V gene are LNHDA and SQIVND (reference sequence). The V and J ends lost 2 bases and 0 bases, in that order; junction bases with no gene match: 13. The length of the CDR3 is 20 residues. Written as DNA, the CDR3 is TGTGCCAGTAGTATATTTCCGGGACTAGCGGCTTCTTCTAGCACAGATACGCAGTATTTT. This encodes CASSIFPGLAASSSTDTQYF.

This clonotype was observed at least ten times. The rearrangement links TRBV7-2 to TRBJ1-5, with 7 bases aligning to TRBD1. CDR3 length: 15 residues. Per germline, CDR1 SGHTA and CDR2 FQGNSA. V shed 5 bases and J 1 base; nucleotides not matched to a gene: 5. The CDR3, as DNA: TGTGCCAGCAGCCGAATGACAGGGAGCAATCAGCCCCAGCATTTT. The encoded protein is CASSRMTGSNQPQHF.

The rearrangement uses TRBV2 and TRBJ2-7, with D possibly called TRBD1 or TRBD2 (5 bases each). Germline lookup yields CDR1 SNHLY and CDR2 FYNNEI. The CDR3 has 12 amino acids. The V end was cut by 5 bases, the J end by 7 bases, with 12 bases between. CDR3 nucleotides: TGTGCCAGCAGTCCGGGACCAGGGGAGCAGTACTTC. Protein product: CASSPGPGEQYF.

The sample holds a few counts of this clonotype. The V and J genes are TRBV6-5 and TRBJ1-5; D is undetermined. Between the trimmed V and J ends, which lost 5 bases and 3 bases, there was a span of 8 bases. CDR1 is MNHEY, CDR2 SVGAGI, per germline. CDR3 size: 13 residues. CDR3: CASSTSPNQPQHF. DNA for the CDR3: TGTGCCAGCAGTACCAGCCCCAATCAGCCCCAGCATTTT.

This clonotype was seen a handful of times. The chain combines TRBV11-2 with TRBJ2-2, with D perhaps matching TRBD1 (6 bases). The CDR3 extends over 16 amino acids. CDR1 is SGHAT and CDR2 is FQNNGV in the germline V gene. The V and J ends lost 3 bases and 1 base respectively, with 12 bases between them. Written as DNA, the CDR3 is TGTGCCAGCAGCTTGGGGGCGCGAAAGAACACCGGGGAGCTGTTTTTT. Encoded protein: CASSLGARKNTGELFF.

This clonotype was observed many times. The CDR3 region is CASSSPWTGMGGYTF. CDR3 DNA: TGTGCCAGCAGCTCACCCTGGACAGGGATGGGGGGCTACACCTTC. The chain employs TRBV7-2 and TRBJ1-2; 8 nucleotides agree with TRBD1. V shed 4 bases and J 8 bases; nucleotides not matched to a gene: 12. The CDR3 consists of 15 residues. Germline V lookup: CDR1 SGHTA, CDR2 FQGNSA. Based on the CDR3 plus reference TRBV7-2 and TRBJ1-2, the full variable domain is GAGVSQSPSNKVTEKGKDVELRCDPISGHTALYWYRQSLGQGLEFLIYFQGNSAPDKSGLPSDRFSAERTGGSVSTLTIQRTQQEDSAVYLCASSSPWTGMGGYTFGSGTRLTVV.

Ten or more counts support this clonotype. V gene TRBV6-6 combines with J gene TRBJ2-5, with D possibly TRBD2 on 5 matching bases. Germline loops: CDR1 MNHNY, CDR2 SVGAGI (reference sequence). The germline V and J ends were trimmed by 2 bases and 3 bases, with 22 bases remaining between them. The CDR3 is 18 amino acids. The CDR3 DNA reads TGTGCCAGCAGTTACCCCTCCTCTCATGAGGGAGCTGAAGAGACCCAGTACTTC. Translating gives CASSYPSSHEGAEETQYF.

The chain uses TRBV20-1 and TRBJ1-2, with 10 bases aligning to TRBD1. Germline assignment: CDR1 DFQATT and CDR2 SNEGSKA (reference sequence). After removal of 0 bases from V and 3 bases from J, the junction contained 7 bases not matched to a gene. The CDR3 is made up of 16 amino acids. The DNA for the CDR3 is TGCAGTGCTAGAGAGTCCGGGACAGGGGCGCACTATGGCTACACCTTC. Protein: CSARESGTGAHYGYTF.

This chain joins TRBV4-3 and TRBJ2-1; TRBD1 might be the D (6 bases). The CDR3 consists of 15 residues. V was pared by 0 bases and J by 4 bases, with 10 bases between. CDR1 LGHNA and CDR2 YSLEER come from the germline V gene. The CDR3 loop reads CASSQEGAKYNEQFF. In DNA, the CDR3 is TGCGCCAGCAGCCAAGAGGGGGCCAAGTACAATGAGCAGTTCTTC.

There are a few counts of this clonotype. The chain joins TRBV18 to TRBJ2-5; TRBD2 is a possible D gene (5 bases). Trimming pared 0 bases from V and 5 bases from J, leaving 7 bases between. The germline CDR1 and CDR2 sequences are KGHSH and LQKENI. The CDR3 consists of 13 residues. The CDR3 DNA reads TGTGCCAGCTCACCACCGGAGGCGGAGACCCAGTACTTC. Protein sequence: CASSPPEAETQYF.

This clonotype showed up just a few times. The rearrangement uses TRBV6-6 and TRBJ2-7, with 8 bases identical to TRBD2. Germline V lookup: CDR1 MNHNY, CDR2 SVGAGI (reference sequence). This CDR3 is 17 amino acids long. Trimming at V came to 0 bases and at J to 3 bases, leaving 10 bases not matched to a gene. The CDR3 sequence: CASSYSGGWAGGYEQYF. CDR3 coding DNA: TGTGCCAGCAGTTACTCGGGCGGCTGGGCGGGGGGCTACGAGCAGTACTTC.

This clonotype was seen many times. The rearrangement links TRBV7-2 to TRBJ1-1; D remains ambiguous. There are 14 residues in the CDR3. With 1 base removed from V and 5 bases from J, the gap between germline ends came to 11 bases. Per germline, CDR1 SGHTA and CDR2 FQGNSA. The CDR3 sequence: CASSLERGGTEAFF. CDR3 nucleotide sequence: TGTGCCAGCAGCTTAGAGCGGGGAGGGACTGAAGCTTTCTTT.

This chain uses TRBV25-1 with TRBJ2-2, with 7 bases matching TRBD1. Germline CDR1 and CDR2: MGHDK and SYGVNS. V dropped 4 bases and J dropped 0; count of bases not matched to a gene: 2. The CDR3 is 15 residues long. The CDR3 coding sequence is TGTGCCAGCAGTGGCAGGGGGTCGAACACCGGGGAGCTGTTTTTT. Translating gives CASSGRGSNTGELFF.

The V and J genes are TRBV24-1 and TRBJ2-2, with D possibly called TRBD1 or TRBD2 (5 bases each). The CDR3 spans 18 residues. V lost 5 bases and J 5 bases, leaving 23 bases between the germline ends. In germline, CDR1 is KGHDR, CDR2 SFDVKD. The chain's CDR3 is CATSGWDGQQFWTGELFF. The CDR3, as DNA: TGTGCCACCAGTGGATGGGACGGACAACAATTCTGGACCGGGGAGCTGTTTTTT.

This clonotype has a count of ten or more. The V call is TRBV28, the J call TRBJ1-5; D perhaps matches TRBD1 (5 bases). With 7 bases removed from V and 4 bases from J, the gap between germline ends came to 5 bases. The CDR3 sequence is 11 residues long. Per germline, CDR1 MDHEN and CDR2 SYDVKM. The CDR3 DNA reads as TGTGCCAGCAAGGGGAATCAGCCCCAGCATTTT. Protein product: CASKGNQPQHF.

The chain uses TRBV7-8 and TRBJ1-1, with 7 bases that match TRBD1. The CDR3 runs 15 residues. Germline CDR1 reads SGHVS; CDR2 reads FQNEAQ. V lost 4 bases to trimming and J lost 1 base; unmatched junction nucleotides: 6. CDR3 loop: CASSSHRGPNTEAFF. The CDR3 nucleotides read TGTGCCAGCAGCTCCCACAGGGGCCCGAACACTGAAGCTTTCTTT.

The chain employs TRBV7-2 and TRBJ1-5; possible D gene TRBD1, 5 bases. V lost 2 bases to trimming and J lost 8 bases, with 7 bases between them. The CDR3 length is 12 residues. Per the germline V gene, CDR1 is SGHTA and CDR2 is FQGNSA. For the CDR3, the DNA is TGTGCCAGCAGCTTAATAGGGGAGCCCCAGCATTTT. Encoded protein: CASSLIGEPQHF.

The rearrangement links TRBV6-2 or TRBV6-3 to TRBJ2-1, with 8 bases aligning to TRBD1. J was trimmed by 4 bases and V by 6 bases; bases with no gene match: 11. The CDR3 has 16 amino acids. Germline V CDR1 and CDR2: MNHEY, SVGEGT. The CDR3 DNA follows: TGTGCCAGCAGCCTTTTGGGGACAGGATATTACAATGAGCAGTTCTTC. Its translation: CASSLLGTGYYNEQFF.

V usage is TRBV6-6 and J usage is TRBJ1-1, with a weak D call TRBD1 (5 bases). CDR1 and CDR2 (germline): MNHNY, SVGAGI (reference sequence). The CDR3 has 15 residues. V lost 2 bases and J lost 1, with 11 bases in between. Here the CDR3 reads CASSYVAGENTEAFF. The CDR3 DNA follows: TGTGCCAGCAGTTACGTTGCGGGGGAGAACACTGAAGCTTTCTTT.

This chain uses TRBV20-1 with TRBJ2-1; D possibly corresponds to TRBD2 (7 bases). Germline lookup yields CDR1 DFQATT and CDR2 SNEGSKA (reference sequence). The CDR3 runs 15 residues. Trimming took 4 bases from V and 12 from J, leaving 25 bases between them. The CDR3 sequence is CSAMTPTSPKGGQFF. The CDR3 nucleotides read TGCAGTGCTATGACCCCGACTAGCCCAAAGGGGGGGCAGTTCTTC.